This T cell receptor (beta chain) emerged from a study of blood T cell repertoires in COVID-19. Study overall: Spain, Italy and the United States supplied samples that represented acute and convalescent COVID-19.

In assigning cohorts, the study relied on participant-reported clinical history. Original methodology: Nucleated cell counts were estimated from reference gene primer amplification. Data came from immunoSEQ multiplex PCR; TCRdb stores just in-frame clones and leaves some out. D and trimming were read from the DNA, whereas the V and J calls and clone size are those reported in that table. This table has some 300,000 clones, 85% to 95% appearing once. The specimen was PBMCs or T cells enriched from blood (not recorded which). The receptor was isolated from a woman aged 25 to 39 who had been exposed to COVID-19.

The CDR3 sequence: CASSLSGTRDTDTQYF. As DNA, the CDR3 is TGCGCCAGCAGCTTGTCCGGGACAAGGGACACAGATACGCAGTATTTT. The chain combines TRBV5-1 with TRBJ2-3; D perhaps matches TRBD1 (6 bases). Germline CDR1 and CDR2: SGHRS and YFSETQ. V shed 1 base and J shed 2 bases, with 14 bases lying between them. The CDR3 consists of 16 residues.